A selection of T cell receptor beta chains follows, all from one sample in a study of blood T cell repertoires in COVID-19. Method: immunoSEQ multiplex PCR; TCRdb's copy keeps in-frame clones and lacks some. This sample yields 300,000 or so clones, of which over 70% are seen a single time; about 1.6% belongs to the top ten. Input material: peripheral blood. Receptor source: a woman aged 35 to 49 who had recovered from COVID-19. Both conserved end residues are part of each CDR3. D genes are given only for firm matches. Not all rows give a size; the values are once, few, many and, for expanded clones, a class.

TRBJ2-7 TRBV10-3 - TRBD1 TGTGCCATCAGCCCGACAGGGTTCTCCTACGAGCAGTACTTC CAISPTGFSYEQYF
TRBJ1-4 TRBV14 - TRBD1 TGTGCCAGCAGCCCTCTGACAGGGGGTCGTGAAAAACTGTTTTTT CASSPLTGGREKLFF
TRBJ1-1 TRBV18 - TRBD1 TGTGCCAGCTCACCCCCAGGGGGCGCGACTGAAGCTTTCTTT CASSPPGGATEAFF
TRBJ1-6 TRBV11-1 - TRBD1 TGTGCCAGCAGCTTCAATTCCGGGACAGCCAATTCACCCCTCCACTTT CASSFNSGTANSPLHF
TRBJ2-1 TRBV25-1 - TRBD1 TGTGCCAGCAGTGAATGGACAGGGCACAATGAGCAGTTCTTC CASSEWTGHNEQFF
TRBJ2-2 TRBV9 - - TGTGCCAGCAGCGCCAGGGGTACAATCACCGGGGAGCTGTTTTTT CASSARGTITGELFF
TRBJ2-1 TRBV19 - TRBD2 TGTGCCAGTAGTATAAGTCGGAGCGGGGGGGCATACAATGAGCAGTTCTTC CASSISRSGGAYNEQFF
TRBJ2-2 TRBV7-2 - TRBD2 TGTGCCAGCACCCCGCGCGGTCTAGCGGGGGGGGCCGGGGAGCTGTTTTTT CASTPRGLAGGAGELFF
TRBJ2-1 TRBV28 few TRBD2 TGTGCCAGCAGTTCCCTCGCGGGGGGGAACAATGAGCAGTTCTTC CASSSLAGGNNEQFF
TRBJ2-5 TRBV6-1 - TRBD1 TGTGCCAGCAGTGAAGCGCAAGGACAGGGTTGGTACCAAGAGACCCAGTACTTC CASSEAQGQGWYQETQYF
TRBJ2-2 TRBV29-1 - TRBD1 TGCAGCGTTGGCCCAGGGGGTACCGGGGAGCTGTTTTTT CSVGPGGTGELFF
TRBJ1-4 TRBV18 - - TGTGCCAGCTCACCTACCGGGGACATCTACGAAAAACTGTTTTTT CASSPTGDIYEKLFF
TRBJ1-1 TRBV19 - - TGTGCCAGTAGTATTCTAGGGAACACTGAAGCTTTCTTT CASSILGNTEAFF
TRBJ2-7 TRBV4-1 - TRBD2 TGCGCCAGCAGCCAAGAAAGAACTAGCGGACCCTACGAGCAGTACTTC CASSQERTSGPYEQYF
TRBJ1-1 TRBV3-1/TRBV3-2 - TRBD1 TGTGCCAGCAGCCAGACAGGGGTGACTGAAGCTTTCTTT CASSQTGVTEAFF
TRBJ2-7 TRBV27 once TRBD2 TGTGCCAGCAGCCTACAACTAGCGGGGAGCTCCTACGAGCAGTACTTC CASSLQLAGSSYEQYF
TRBJ2-7 TRBV13 - - TGTGCCAGCAGCTTGCCAGGGCGCCCTTACGAGCAGTACTTC CASSLPGRPYEQYF
TRBJ1-3 TRBV5-1 - TRBD1 TGCGCCAGCAGCTTGGCCGGGACAGGGGGCTCTGGAAACACCATATATTTT CASSLAGTGGSGNTIYF
TRBJ1-4 TRBV28 - TRBD1 TGTGCCAGCACCCCAGCGGGGACAGGGGGCGGGAAACTGTTTTTT CASTPAGTGGGKLFF
TRBJ1-6 TRBV7-9 - - TGTGCCAGCAGGTACCAGGGTGAAGACTCACCCCTCCACTTT CASRYQGEDSPLHF
TRBJ1-1 TRBV3-1/TRBV3-2 - - TGTGCCAGCAGCCGCCAGTTTAACACTGAAGCTTTCTTT CASSRQFNTEAFF
TRBJ2-2 TRBV1 few - TGCACCAGCAGCCAAGATCCCAGCGGGGGGGCTAGGACCGGGGAGCTGTTTTTT CTSSQDPSGGARTGELFF
TRBJ1-1 TRBV2 - TRBD1 TGTGCCAGCAGTGAAGCCTTAGGACAGGGTAGGTCCGGCACTGAAGCTTTCTTT CASSEALGQGRSGTEAFF
TRBJ2-5 TRBV29-1 - TRBD2 TGCAGCGGTGACAGCGGGGGGTCTGAGACCCAGTACTTC CSGDSGGSETQYF
TRBJ2-7 TRBV7-2 - - TGTGCCAGCAGCTTGGATAGACAGCACTACGAGCAGTACTTC CASSLDRQHYEQYF
TRBJ2-1 TRBV5-1 - TRBD1 TGCGCCAGCAGCCGGGACAGGCGCAATGAGCAGTTCTTC CASSRDRRNEQFF
TRBJ2-7 TRBV5-1 - TRBD2 TGCGCCAGCAGCTACCTTAGCGGGCGGAGCTCCTACGAGCAGTACTTC CASSYLSGRSSYEQYF
TRBJ1-1 TRBV9 - TRBD1 TGTGCCAGCAGCCCCTGGGGACAGGGGGGCACTGAAGCTTTCTTT CASSPWGQGGTEAFF
TRBJ1-2 TRBV7-2 - TRBD1 TGTGCCAGCAGCGGACAGGGGGCGATAGACTATGGCTACACCTTC CASSGQGAIDYGYTF
TRBJ1-1 TRBV10-3 once - TGTGCCATCAGTGGCCAACTGCAGGGGAGTAGAACTGAAGCTTTCTTT CAISGQLQGSRTEAFF
TRBJ2-7 TRBV2 - TRBD2 TGTGCCAGCAGTGAATTTGGCAGGGTAATCAGCGGGGGGGCCCTCGAGCAGTACTTC CASSEFGRVISGGALEQYF
TRBJ1-1 TRBV27 - - TGTGCCAGCACAGCGGGGCGGGACACTGAAGCTTTCTTT CASTAGRDTEAFF
TRBJ2-2 TRBV9 - - TGTGCCAGCAGCGTAGAATCTAGGTCGAACACCGGGGAGCTGTTTTTT CASSVESRSNTGELFF
TRBJ2-5 TRBV5-1 - - TGCGCCAGCGACATTACCTCCGACAGGCAGAACCAAGAGACCCAGTACTTC CASDITSDRQNQETQYF
TRBJ1-6 TRBV6-1 few - TGTGCCAGCAGTGAATATTTGTATTCACCCCTCCACTTT CASSEYLYSPLHF
TRBJ2-2 TRBV7-7 - TRBD2 TGTGCCAGCAGCTTAGTCGGGGGGACCGGGGAGCTGTTTTTT CASSLVGGTGELFF
TRBJ1-5 TRBV28 - - TGTGCCAGCAGTTTACGGGGTTTTCAGCCCCAGCATTTT CASSLRGFQPQHF
TRBJ2-7 TRBV2 - - TGTGCCAGCAGGCCACAGGCCTACGAGCAGTACTTC CASRPQAYEQYF
TRBJ1-3 TRBV6-5 - TRBD1 TGTGCCAGCAGTTACCTAACAGGGGGCTCTGGAAACACCATATATTTT CASSYLTGGSGNTIYF
TRBJ1-5 TRBV7-9 - - TGTGCCACCACTGCGGGCAATCAGCCCCAGCATTTT CATTAGNQPQHF
TRBJ1-5 TRBV11-3 - - TGTGCCAGCAGCCCGGACAAAGGTATCTATAGCAATCAGCCCCAGCATTTT CASSPDKGIYSNQPQHF
TRBJ2-5 TRBV5-1 - - TGCGCCAGCAGCTTGAGGAGTCGCGGGACTCCTCCCCCAGAGACCCAGTACTTC CASSLRSRGTPPPETQYF
TRBJ2-1 TRBV9 - TRBD2 TGTGCCAGCAGCGTCCCCCAGAGGGGCGGACTAGCGGGTTACAATGAGCAGTTCTTC CASSVPQRGGLAGYNEQFF
TRBJ1-1 TRBV10-3 once - TGTGCCATCAGAGAGACAGCCCACACTGAAGCTTTCTTT CAIRETAHTEAFF
TRBJ2-7 TRBV27 - - TGTGCCAGCACCTACCTAGAATCCTACGAGCAGTACTTC CASTYLESYEQYF
TRBJ2-5 TRBV29-1 - TRBD2 TGCAGCGTTGACAGGAGCGGGGGGGCCCGGGAGACCCAGTACTTC CSVDRSGGARETQYF
TRBJ1-1 TRBV9 - TRBD1 TGTGCCAGCAGCACAAGGGACAGGGGTCTTGTGGACACTGAAGCTTTCTTT CASSTRDRGLVDTEAFF
TRBJ2-1 TRBV27 - - TGTGCCAGCAGTTTACAGGGGTTCCCCTACAATGAGCAGTTCTTC CASSLQGFPYNEQFF
TRBJ2-7 TRBV7-9 - - TGTGCCAGCAGCTTAGCCAGGGTACCCTACGAGCAGTACTTC CASSLARVPYEQYF
TRBJ1-3 TRBV6-2/TRBV6-3 once TRBD1 TGTGCCAGCAGCGAACCGGGACAGAGCTCTGGAAACACCATATATTTT CASSEPGQSSGNTIYF
TRBJ2-7 TRBV3-1/TRBV3-2 - - TGTGCCAGCAGCCCGGGGGGGACAGGGAGCTACGAGCAGTACTTC CASSPGGTGSYEQYF
TRBJ1-1 TRBV15 - - TGTGCCACCAGCAGTGCCTGGACAGCGAACACTGAAGCTTTCTTT CATSSAWTANTEAFF
TRBJ2-1 TRBV15 - TRBD1 TGTGCCACCAGCAGAGATTCTGGCCGGACAGGTTGGCGAAATGAGCAGTTCTTC CATSRDSGRTGWRNEQFF